One sample yielded the 27 T cell receptor beta chains listed below, sequenced in a study of T cell responses to AZD1222 COVID-19 vaccine. Profiling relied on immunoSEQ multiplex PCR, and the TCRdb table lists in-frame clones only, not all of them. The top ten clones hold 0.55% of a sample with 250,000 to 300,000 clones, 90% to 95% of them seen once. The specimen comprised peripheral blood, sampled 28 days after the second AZD1222 dose. All receptors derive from an adult who received the AZD1222 COVID-19 vaccine.

The V and J genes are TRBV2 and TRBJ2-5; tentative D call: TRBD1 (5 bases). Germline CDR1 SNHLY, CDR2 FYNNEI. This CDR3 has 15 residues. Trimming left V 2 bases short and J 5 bases short, with 15 bases between. The CDR3 nucleotides read TGTGCCAGCAGTGAACGGCAGGGAATTGAGGAGACCCAGTACTTC. Its protein is CASSERQGIEETQYF.

This chain uses TRBV2 with TRBJ2-1; either TRBD1 or TRBD2 may supply D (6 bases each). The CDR3 has 14 residues. Deletions cut 1 base from V and 10 bases from J, with 14 bases between. CDR1 and CDR2 from the germline V gene are SNHLY and FYNNEI. CDR3 loop: CASSEEGPGAEQFF. The CDR3 coding sequence is TGTGCCAGCAGTGAAGAGGGCCCGGGGGCCGAGCAGTTCTTC.

This chain joins TRBV11-2 and TRBJ1-2; D might be TRBD1 (5 bases). The CDR3 is made up of 16 amino acids. Per germline, CDR1 SGHAT and CDR2 FQNNGV. The ends were cut back, 4 bases at V and 6 bases at J, with 21 bases in the middle. The CDR3 is CASSSLRGPAGNGYTF. DNA for the CDR3: TGTGCCAGCAGCTCGCTAAGGGGCCCGGCGGGAAATGGCTACACCTTC.

To note about this clone: Other nucleotide sequences from this sample produce the same CDR3. The chain joins TRBV7-2 to TRBJ2-7; D is uncertain. Germline CDR1 reads SGHTA; CDR2 reads FQGNSA. This CDR3 contains 13 residues. Trimming shortened V by 0 bases and J by 4 bases, and 7 bases separated the two germline ends. The CDR3 is CASSLAGGYEQYF. CDR3 DNA sequence: TGTGCCAGCAGCTTAGCGGGTGGGTACGAGCAGTACTTC.

The chain uses TRBV18 and TRBJ2-2; 8 nucleotides line up with TRBD2. V was clipped by 1 base and J by 7 bases; unmatched bases: 2. There are 14 residues in the CDR3. Germline V gene lookup returns CDR1 KGHSH and CDR2 LQKENI. The CDR3 bases are TGTGCCAGCTCACCACAGCGGGGGAGCGGGGAGCTGTTTTTT. Translated, it gives CASSPQRGSGELFF.

V and J are TRBV4-1 and TRBJ2-7; the D call may be TRBD1 or TRBD2 (6 bases each). Germline CDR1 is MGHRA and CDR2 is YSYEKL. V lost 3 bases and J lost 1, with 10 bases in between. The CDR3 extends over 14 amino acids. The CDR3 DNA reads as TGCGCCAGCAGCCAGGAGGGACAATCCTACGAGCAGTACTTC. Protein product: CASSQEGQSYEQYF.

On this clone itself: The sample carries other DNA sequences with the same CDR3. The chain is built from TRBV4-1 and TRBJ1-1, with D possibly matching TRBD1 (5 bases). Germline CDR1 reads MGHRA; CDR2 reads YSYEKL. The CDR3 loop spans 12 amino acids. Trimming removed 3 bases from V and 4 bases from J, with 6 bases in between. CDR3 nucleotides: TGCGCCAGCAGCCAGGGGGTCACTGAAGCTTTCTTT. This codes for CASSQGVTEAFF.

V and J are TRBV5-4 and TRBJ2-7, with 12 bases lining up with TRBD2. V dropped 4 bases and J dropped 0; count of bases not matched to a gene: 11. Germline V CDR1 and CDR2: SGHNT, YYREEE (reference sequence). This CDR3 has 18 amino acids. CDR3 coding DNA: TGTGCCAGCAGCCCTGGACTAGCGGGACCCATAAGCTCCTACGAGCAGTACTTC. It specifies CASSPGLAGPISSYEQYF.

This clone was recorded only once. The chain couples TRBV5-5 to TRBJ1-2; D is perhaps TRBD1 (5 bases). The germline V and J ends were trimmed by 4 bases and 3 bases, with 16 bases remaining between them. The CDR3 extends over 15 amino acids. Germline V lookup: CDR1 SGHKS, CDR2 YYEKEE (reference sequence). The CDR3 spells CASSLGTSGDYGYTF. In DNA form, the CDR3 reads TGTGCCAGCAGCCTGGGGACCTCAGGCGACTATGGCTACACCTTC.

The chain couples TRBV5-1 to TRBJ1-2; D perhaps matches TRBD1 (5 bases). The CDR3 has 13 residues. CDR1 SGHRS and CDR2 YFSETQ come from the germline V gene. Trimming took 1 base from V and 8 from J, leaving 12 bases between them. CDR3 DNA: TGCGCCAGCAGCTTGAGGCAGGGTGAAGGCTACACCTTC. Protein sequence: CASSLRQGEGYTF.

The CDR3 DNA is TGTGCCAGCAGTTTAGGGGGGGGTGACACCATATATTTT. Its translation: CASSLGGGDTIYF. The chain uses TRBV28 and TRBJ1-3; a weak D match, TRBD1 (5 bases). The V end lost 2 bases, the J end lost 8 bases, and 10 bases lay between the germline ends. The CDR3 spans 13 residues. From germline, CDR1 is MDHEN and CDR2 SYDVKM. The whole variable domain, remainder taken from reference TRBV28 and TRBJ1-3, is DVKVTQSSRYLVKRTGEKVFLECVQDMDHENMFWYRQDPGLGLRLIYFSYDVKMKEKGDIPEGYSVSREKKERFSLILESASTNQTSMYLCASSLGGGDTIYFGEGSWLTVV.

This chain joins TRBV28 and TRBJ1-2; TRBD1 might be the D (5 bases). The CDR3 has 13 amino acids. The V end lost 3 bases, the J end lost 6 bases, and 11 bases lay between the germline ends. In germline, CDR1 is MDHEN, CDR2 SYDVKM. The CDR3 spells CASSLGWGNGYTF. CDR3 bases: TGTGCCAGCAGTTTGGGTTGGGGCAATGGCTACACCTTC.

This sequence joins TRBV3-1 (or the pseudogene TRBV3-2) and TRBJ2-1, with 8 nucleotides matching TRBD2. The junction had 8 bases not matched to a gene; V was cut back by 1 base and J by 9 bases. Germline lookup yields CDR1 LGHDT and CDR2 YNNKEL (reference sequence). The CDR3 has 15 amino acids. The CDR3 loop is CASSQAGGPGGEQFF. CDR3 nucleotide sequence: TGTGCCAGCAGCCAAGCGGGAGGGCCGGGTGGTGAGCAGTTCTTC.

This clone was picked up one time. The rearrangement uses TRBV27 and TRBJ2-5; possibly TRBD1 for D (6 bases). The CDR3 is made up of 13 amino acids. V lost 6 bases and J lost 5, with 13 bases in between. Germline V gene lookup returns CDR1 MNHEY and CDR2 SMNVEV (reference sequence). CDR3 residues: CASSPLQGETQYF. The CDR3 nucleotides are TGTGCCAGCAGCCCCCTTCAGGGGGAGACCCAGTACTTC.

This clone came up once. V is TRBV5-1 and J is TRBJ2-3; D is uncertain. The CDR3 totals 15 residues. Trimming shortened V by 0 bases and J by 0 bases, and 8 bases separated the two germline ends. The germline CDR1 and CDR2 sequences are SGHRS and YFSETQ. CDR3 amino acids: CASSLGVGSTDTQYF. In DNA, the CDR3 is TGCGCCAGCAGCTTGGGGGTTGGTAGCACAGATACGCAGTATTTT.

The chain employs TRBV28 and TRBJ1-6; D gene ambiguous. Between the trimmed V and J ends, which lost 1 base and 7 bases, there was a span of 11 bases. The germline V gene encodes CDR1 MDHEN and CDR2 SYDVKM. The CDR3 is 15 residues long. The CDR3 DNA is TGTGCCAGCAGTTTATTCGCTGTTCACAATTCACCCCTCCACTTT. It specifies CASSLFAVHNSPLHF.

This chain uses TRBV27 with TRBJ1-1; tentative D call: TRBD1 (5 bases). Looked up from germline, CDR1 is MNHEY and CDR2 is SMNVEV (reference sequence). V was trimmed by 10 bases and J by 3 bases, leaving 12 bases between them. The CDR3 consists of 12 residues. The CDR3 DNA reads as TGTGCCACCCTCGGGGCGGACACTGAAGCTTTCTTT. This sequence encodes CATLGADTEAFF.

The V gene is TRBV11-2, the J gene TRBJ1-1, with D hard to call. CDR1 SGHAT and CDR2 FQNNGV come from the germline V gene. V was trimmed by 0 bases and J by 4 bases, leaving 9 bases between them. This CDR3 has 14 residues. CDR3 DNA sequence: TGTGCCAGCAGCTTAGATCGTTTATCCACTGAAGCTTTCTTT. As protein: CASSLDRLSTEAFF.

The J gene is TRBJ1-4, the V gene TRBV6-5; no definite D call. The CDR3 runs 16 residues. The germline CDR1 and CDR2 sequences are MNHEY and SVGAGI. V gave up 2 bases and J gave up 3 bases, with 13 bases separating them. CDR3 nucleotides: TGTGCCAGCAGTTACCGGGTCGGGGTTGCTAATGAAAAACTGTTTTTT. Its translation: CASSYRVGVANEKLFF.

The chain uses TRBV5-1 and TRBJ1-4; perhaps TRBD1 as D (5 bases). The CDR3 sequence is 14 residues long. Trimming cost V 2 bases and J 8 bases, with 13 bases left between them. CDR1 is SGHRS, CDR2 YFSETQ, per germline. The CDR3 loop reads CASSFEGRKEKLFF. The CDR3 bases are TGCGCCAGCAGCTTTGAGGGACGTAAGGAAAAACTGTTTTTT.

The V and J genes are TRBV4-1 and TRBJ2-3; TRBD1 matches 9 bases. This CDR3 contains 16 residues. The V segment lost 3 bases and the J segment 5 bases; nucleotides outside the gene matches: 9. CDR1 is MGHRA, CDR2 YSYEKL, per germline. The CDR3 region has the DNA TGCGCCAGCAGCCATGGGTACAGGGGGCAAGGAGATACGCAGTATTTT. Its translation is CASSHGYRGQGDTQYF.

V gene TRBV19 combines with J gene TRBJ1-3; D not resolved. CDR1 LNHDA and CDR2 SQIVND come from the germline V gene (reference sequence). This CDR3 is 13 amino acids long. Trimming cost V 6 bases and J 4 bases, with 10 bases left between them. CDR3 protein: CASRAGGGNTIYF. CDR3 nucleotide sequence: TGTGCCAGTAGGGCAGGCGGGGGAAACACCATATATTTT.

V usage is TRBV14 and J usage is TRBJ2-5; 12 bases agree with TRBD2. The CDR3 is 17 amino acids. Unmatched junction bases numbered 8, after V lost 1 base and J lost 5 bases. Germline assignment: CDR1 SGHDN and CDR2 FVKESK. CDR3 loop: CASSQVRLAGGKETQYF. Here the CDR3 DNA reads TGTGCCAGCAGCCAAGTCCGGCTAGCGGGGGGGAAGGAGACCCAGTACTTC. Full variable domain (remainder filled in from reference TRBV14 and TRBJ2-5): EAGVTQFPSHSVIEKGQTVTLRCDPISGHDNLYWYRRVMGKEIKFLLHFVKESKQDESGMPNNRFLAERTGGTYSTLKVQPAELEDSGVYFCASSQVRLAGGKETQYFGPGTRLLVL.

J is TRBJ1-1 and V is TRBV10-3; no firm D call. CDR3 length: 15 residues. V was cut by 0 bases and J by 0 bases, with 8 bases left in between. Germline V lookup: CDR1 ENHRY, CDR2 SYGVKD. The chain's CDR3 is CAISESKLMNTEAFF. The CDR3 DNA is TGTGCCATCAGTGAGTCAAAGCTAATGAACACTGAAGCTTTCTTT.

The genes are TRBV7-8 and TRBJ2-4; D may be TRBD2 (6 bases). CDR3 size: 14 residues. Per the germline V gene, CDR1 is SGHVS and CDR2 is FQNEAQ. Trimming took off 5 bases at V and 3 bases at J, with 11 bases between the two ends. CDR3 coding DNA: TGTGCCAGCAGCCGAGGGACTTACAAAAACATTCAGTACTTC. This sequence encodes CASSRGTYKNIQYF.

The chain is built from TRBV5-4 and TRBJ1-1, with D unclear. The CDR3 covers 15 residues. Germline values: CDR1 SGHNT, CDR2 YYREEE (reference sequence). V was cut by 4 bases and J by 1 base, with 14 bases left in between. The CDR3 sequence: CASSLDQDRNTEAFF. CDR3 sequence (DNA): TGTGCCAGCAGCCTGGATCAGGATCGGAACACTGAAGCTTTCTTT.

This sequence joins TRBV11-2 and TRBJ1-6; a weak D match, TRBD1 (6 bases). Germline lookup yields CDR1 SGHAT and CDR2 FQNNGV. V gave up 4 bases and J gave up 10 bases, with 14 bases separating them. This CDR3 is built from 14 residues. CDR3 region: CASSSDRLGSPLHF. The CDR3 DNA reads as TGTGCCAGCAGCTCAGACAGGCTTGGATCACCCCTCCACTTT.